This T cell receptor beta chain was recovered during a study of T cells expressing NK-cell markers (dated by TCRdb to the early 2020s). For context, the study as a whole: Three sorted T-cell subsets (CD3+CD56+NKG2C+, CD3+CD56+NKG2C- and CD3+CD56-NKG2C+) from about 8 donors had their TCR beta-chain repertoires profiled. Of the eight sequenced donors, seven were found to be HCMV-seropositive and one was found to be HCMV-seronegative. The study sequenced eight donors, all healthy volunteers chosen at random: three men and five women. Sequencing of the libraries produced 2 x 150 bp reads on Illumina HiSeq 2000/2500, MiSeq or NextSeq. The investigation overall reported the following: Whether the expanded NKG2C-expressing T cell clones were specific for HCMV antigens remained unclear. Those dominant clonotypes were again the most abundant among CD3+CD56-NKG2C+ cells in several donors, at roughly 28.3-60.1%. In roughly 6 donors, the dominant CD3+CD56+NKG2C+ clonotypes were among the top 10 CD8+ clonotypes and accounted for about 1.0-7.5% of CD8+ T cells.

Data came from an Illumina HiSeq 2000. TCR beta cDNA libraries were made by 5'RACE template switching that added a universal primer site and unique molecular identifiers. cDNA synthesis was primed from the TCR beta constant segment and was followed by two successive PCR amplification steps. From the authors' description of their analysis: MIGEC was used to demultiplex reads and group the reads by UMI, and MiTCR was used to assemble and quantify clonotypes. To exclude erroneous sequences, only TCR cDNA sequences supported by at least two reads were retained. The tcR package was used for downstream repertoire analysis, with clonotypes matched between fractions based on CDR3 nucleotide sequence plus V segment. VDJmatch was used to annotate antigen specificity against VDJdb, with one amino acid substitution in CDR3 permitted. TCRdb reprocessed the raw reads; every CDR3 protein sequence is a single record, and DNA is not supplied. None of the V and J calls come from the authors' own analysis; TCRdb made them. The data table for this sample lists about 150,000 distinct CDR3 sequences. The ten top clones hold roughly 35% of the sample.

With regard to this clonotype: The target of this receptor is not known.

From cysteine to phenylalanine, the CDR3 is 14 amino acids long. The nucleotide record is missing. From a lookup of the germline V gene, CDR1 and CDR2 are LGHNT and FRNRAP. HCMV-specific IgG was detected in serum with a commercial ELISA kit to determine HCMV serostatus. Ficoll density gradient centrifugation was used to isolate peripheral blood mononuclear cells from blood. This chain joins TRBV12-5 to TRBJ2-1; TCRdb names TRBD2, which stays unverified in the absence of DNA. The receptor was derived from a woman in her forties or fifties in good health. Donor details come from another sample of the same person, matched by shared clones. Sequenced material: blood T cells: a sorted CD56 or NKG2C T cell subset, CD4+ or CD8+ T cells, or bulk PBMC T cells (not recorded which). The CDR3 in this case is CASGYEGPGNEQFF.